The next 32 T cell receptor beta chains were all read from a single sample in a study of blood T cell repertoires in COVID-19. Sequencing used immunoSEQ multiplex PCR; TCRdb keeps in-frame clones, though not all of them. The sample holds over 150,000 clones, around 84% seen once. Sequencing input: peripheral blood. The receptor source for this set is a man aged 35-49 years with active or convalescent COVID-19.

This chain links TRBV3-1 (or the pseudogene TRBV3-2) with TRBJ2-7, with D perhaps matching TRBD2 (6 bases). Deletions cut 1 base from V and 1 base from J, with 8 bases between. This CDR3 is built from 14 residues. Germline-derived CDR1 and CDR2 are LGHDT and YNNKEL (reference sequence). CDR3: CASSQASGSYEQYF. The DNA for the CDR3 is TGTGCCAGCAGCCAAGCCAGCGGGTCCTACGAGCAGTACTTC.

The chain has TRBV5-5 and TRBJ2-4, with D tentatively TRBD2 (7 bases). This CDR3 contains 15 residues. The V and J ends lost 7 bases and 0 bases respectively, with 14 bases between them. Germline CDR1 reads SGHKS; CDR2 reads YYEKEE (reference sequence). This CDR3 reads CASGGGAVAKNIQYF. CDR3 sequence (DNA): TGTGCCAGCGGAGGGGGGGCGGTAGCCAAAAACATTCAGTACTTC. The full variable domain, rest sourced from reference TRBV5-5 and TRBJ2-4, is DAGVTQSPTHLIKTRGQQVTLRCSPISGHKSVSWYQQVLGQGPQFIFQYYEKEERGRGNFPDRFSARQFPNYSSELNVNALLLGDSALYLCASGGGAVAKNIQYFGAGTRLSVL.

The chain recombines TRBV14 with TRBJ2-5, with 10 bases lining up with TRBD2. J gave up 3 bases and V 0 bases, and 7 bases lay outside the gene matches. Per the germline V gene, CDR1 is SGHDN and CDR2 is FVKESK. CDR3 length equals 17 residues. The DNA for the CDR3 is TGTGCCAGCAGCCAAGATTTTAGCGGGGGGACTAAAGAGACCCAGTACTTC. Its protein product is CASSQDFSGGTKETQYF.

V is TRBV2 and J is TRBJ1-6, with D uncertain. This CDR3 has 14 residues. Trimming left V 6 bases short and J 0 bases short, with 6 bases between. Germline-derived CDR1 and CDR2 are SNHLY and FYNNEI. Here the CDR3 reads CASRESSYNSPLHF. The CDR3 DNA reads TGTGCCAGCAGGGAGAGCTCCTATAATTCACCCCTCCACTTT.

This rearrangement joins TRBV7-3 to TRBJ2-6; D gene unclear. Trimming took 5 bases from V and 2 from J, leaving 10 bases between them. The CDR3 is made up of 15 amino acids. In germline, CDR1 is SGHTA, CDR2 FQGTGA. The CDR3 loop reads CASSPRVAGANVLTF. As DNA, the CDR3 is TGTGCCAGCAGCCCCCGAGTGGCTGGGGCCAACGTCCTGACTTTC.

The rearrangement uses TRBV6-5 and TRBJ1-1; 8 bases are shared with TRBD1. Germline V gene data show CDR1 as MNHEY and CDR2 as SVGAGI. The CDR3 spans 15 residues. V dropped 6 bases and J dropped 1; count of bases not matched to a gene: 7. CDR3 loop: CASRARQGTNTEAFF. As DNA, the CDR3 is TGTGCCAGCAGAGCCAGACAGGGGACGAACACTGAAGCTTTCTTT.

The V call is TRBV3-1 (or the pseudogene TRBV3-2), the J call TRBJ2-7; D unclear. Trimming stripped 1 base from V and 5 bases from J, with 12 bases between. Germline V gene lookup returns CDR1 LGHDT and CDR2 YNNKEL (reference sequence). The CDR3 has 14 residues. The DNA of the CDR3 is TGTGCCAGCAGCCAAGTGTCAGCTACTAACGAGCAGTACTTC. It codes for CASSQVSATNEQYF.

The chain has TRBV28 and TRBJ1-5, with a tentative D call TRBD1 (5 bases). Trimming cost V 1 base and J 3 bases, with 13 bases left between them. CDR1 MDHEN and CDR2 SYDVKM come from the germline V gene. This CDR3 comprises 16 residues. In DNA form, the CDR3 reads TGTGCCAGCAGTTTATCGCGACAGACCTTCAATCAGCCCCAGCATTTT. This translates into CASSLSRQTFNQPQHF.

The CDR3 is CAIRGGQGAAEAFF. The CDR3 nucleotides are TGTGCCATCAGGGGGGGACAGGGGGCGGCTGAAGCTTTCTTT. This sequence joins TRBV10-3 and TRBJ1-1; 12 bases are shared with TRBD1. The CDR3 is 14 amino acids. Germline assignment: CDR1 ENHRY and CDR2 SYGVKD. The V and J ends lost 6 bases and 6 bases, in that order; junction bases with no gene match: 5.

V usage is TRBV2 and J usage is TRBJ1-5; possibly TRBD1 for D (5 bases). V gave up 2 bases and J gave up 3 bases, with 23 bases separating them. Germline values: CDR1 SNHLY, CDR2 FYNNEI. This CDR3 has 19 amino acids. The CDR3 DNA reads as TGTGCCAGCAGTGAATTGGGACTTCATGGCAGCGAATCCAATCAGCCCCAGCATTTT. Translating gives CASSELGLHGSESNQPQHF. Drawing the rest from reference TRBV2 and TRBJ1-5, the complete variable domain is EPEVTQTPSHQVTQMGQEVILRCVPISNHLYFYWYRQILGQKVEFLVSFYNNEISEKSEIFDDQFSVERPDGSNFTLKIRSTKLEDSAMYFCASSELGLHGSESNQPQHFGDGTRLSIL.

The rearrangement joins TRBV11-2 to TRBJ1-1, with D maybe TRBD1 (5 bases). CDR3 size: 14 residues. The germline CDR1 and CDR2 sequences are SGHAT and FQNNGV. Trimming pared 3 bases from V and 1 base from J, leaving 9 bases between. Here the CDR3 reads CASSLGLTNTEAFF. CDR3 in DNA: TGTGCCAGCAGCTTGGGGCTGACGAACACTGAAGCTTTCTTT.

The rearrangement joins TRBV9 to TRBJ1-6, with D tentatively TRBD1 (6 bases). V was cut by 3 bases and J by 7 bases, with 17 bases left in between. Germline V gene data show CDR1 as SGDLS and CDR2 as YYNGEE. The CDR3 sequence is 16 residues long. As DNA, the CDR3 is TGTGCCAGCAGCGAGGGTTCGACAGGTTTCAATTCACCCCTCCACTTT. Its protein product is CASSEGSTGFNSPLHF.

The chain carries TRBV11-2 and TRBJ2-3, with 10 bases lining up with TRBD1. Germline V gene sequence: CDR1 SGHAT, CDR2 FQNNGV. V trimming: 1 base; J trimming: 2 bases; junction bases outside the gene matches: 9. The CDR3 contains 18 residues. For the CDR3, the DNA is TGTGCCAGCAGCTTAGTGGGGACAGGGGTCCCGTCCACAGATACGCAGTATTTT. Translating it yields CASSLVGTGVPSTDTQYF.

The CDR3 sequence: CARSLGDIGDTIYF. The DNA of the CDR3 is TGTGCCAGAAGCTTGGGGGATATCGGGGACACCATATATTTT. V gene TRBV5-3 combines with J gene TRBJ1-3; D is unclear. TRBV5-3 is known as an ORF, though its function is uncertain. The CDR3 totals 14 residues. Trimming removed 0 bases at V and 8 bases at J, with 12 bases between.

The CDR3 region is CAWSFRGESPLHF. The CDR3 DNA is TGTGCCTGGAGTTTCCGGGGGGAATCACCCCTCCACTTT. V is TRBV30 and J is TRBJ1-6, with a weak D call TRBD1 (5 bases). The CDR3 totals 13 residues. Trimming took off 2 bases at V and 10 bases at J, with 12 bases between the two ends. Germline assignment: CDR1 GTSNPN and CDR2 SVGIG (reference sequence).

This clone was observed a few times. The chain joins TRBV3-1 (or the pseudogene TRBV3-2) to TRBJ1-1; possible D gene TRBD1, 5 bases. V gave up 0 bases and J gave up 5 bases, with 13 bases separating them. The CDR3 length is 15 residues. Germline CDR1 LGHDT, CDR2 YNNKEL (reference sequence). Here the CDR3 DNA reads TGTGCCAGCAGCCAAGATCAGCATGGGGCGACTGAAGCTTTCTTT. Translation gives CASSQDQHGATEAFF.

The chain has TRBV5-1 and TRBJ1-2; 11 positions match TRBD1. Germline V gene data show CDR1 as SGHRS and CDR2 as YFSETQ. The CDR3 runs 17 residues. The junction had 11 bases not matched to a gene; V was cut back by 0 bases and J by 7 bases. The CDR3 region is CASSLVGIGQGASGYTF. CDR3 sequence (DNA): TGCGCCAGCAGCTTGGTCGGTATCGGACAGGGGGCATCTGGCTACACCTTC.

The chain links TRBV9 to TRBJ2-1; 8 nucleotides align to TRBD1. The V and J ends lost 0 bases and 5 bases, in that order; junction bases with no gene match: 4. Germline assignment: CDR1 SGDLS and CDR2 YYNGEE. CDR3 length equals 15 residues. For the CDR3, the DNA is TGTGCCAGCAGCGTAGAACAGGGGGTCAACAATGAGCAGTTCTTC. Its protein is CASSVEQGVNNEQFF.

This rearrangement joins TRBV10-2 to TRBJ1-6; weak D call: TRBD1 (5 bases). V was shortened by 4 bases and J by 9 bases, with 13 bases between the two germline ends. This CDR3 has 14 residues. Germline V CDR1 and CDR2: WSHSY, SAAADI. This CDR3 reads CASSGGLKGSPLHF. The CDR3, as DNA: TGCGCCAGCAGTGGGGGCTTGAAGGGTTCACCCCTCCACTTT.

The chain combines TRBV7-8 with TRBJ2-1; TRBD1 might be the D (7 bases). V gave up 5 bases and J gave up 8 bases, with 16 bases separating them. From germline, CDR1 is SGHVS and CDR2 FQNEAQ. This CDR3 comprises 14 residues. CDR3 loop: CASSPWTGGDEQFF. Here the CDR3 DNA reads TGTGCCAGCAGCCCCTGGACAGGAGGGGATGAGCAGTTCTTC.

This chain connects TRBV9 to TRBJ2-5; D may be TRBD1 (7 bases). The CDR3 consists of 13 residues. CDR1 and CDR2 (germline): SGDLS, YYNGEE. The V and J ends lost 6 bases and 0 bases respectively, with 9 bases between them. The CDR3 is CASTRGDQETQYF. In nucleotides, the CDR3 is TGTGCCAGCACCAGGGGGGACCAAGAGACCCAGTACTTC.

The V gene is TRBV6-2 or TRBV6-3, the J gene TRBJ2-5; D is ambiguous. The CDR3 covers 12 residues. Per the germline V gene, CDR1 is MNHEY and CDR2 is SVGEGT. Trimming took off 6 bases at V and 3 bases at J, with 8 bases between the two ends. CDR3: CASSPAEETQYF. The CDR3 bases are TGTGCCAGCAGCCCTGCGGAAGAGACCCAGTACTTC.

The CDR3 here is CAISERPPGTGGETQYF. CDR3 bases: TGTGCCATCAGTGAGAGGCCTCCCGGGACAGGGGGGGAGACCCAGTACTTC. This sequence joins TRBV10-3 and TRBJ2-5; 11 bases map to TRBD1. V was pared by 2 bases and J by 5 bases, with 10 bases of the junction left unmatched. Germline V lookup: CDR1 ENHRY, CDR2 SYGVKD. The CDR3 has 17 amino acids.

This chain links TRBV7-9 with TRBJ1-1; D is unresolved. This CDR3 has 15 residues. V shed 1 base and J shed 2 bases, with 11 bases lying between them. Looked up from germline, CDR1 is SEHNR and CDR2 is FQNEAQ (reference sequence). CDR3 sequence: CASSLGPSPNTEAFF. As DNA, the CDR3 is TGTGCCAGCAGCTTAGGTCCCAGTCCTAACACTGAAGCTTTCTTT.

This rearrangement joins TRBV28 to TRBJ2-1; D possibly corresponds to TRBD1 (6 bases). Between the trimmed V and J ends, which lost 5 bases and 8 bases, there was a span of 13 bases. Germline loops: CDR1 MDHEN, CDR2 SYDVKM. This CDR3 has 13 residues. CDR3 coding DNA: TGTGCCAGCAGTAAAATACAGGGCCATGAGCAGTTCTTC. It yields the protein CASSKIQGHEQFF.

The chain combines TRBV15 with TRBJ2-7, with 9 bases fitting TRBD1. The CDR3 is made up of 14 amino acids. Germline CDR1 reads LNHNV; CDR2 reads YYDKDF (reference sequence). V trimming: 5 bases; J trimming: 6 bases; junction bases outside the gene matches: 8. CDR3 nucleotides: TGTGCCACCAGCTACCGGGACAGGGTGCCCGAGCAGTACTTC. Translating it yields CATSYRDRVPEQYF.

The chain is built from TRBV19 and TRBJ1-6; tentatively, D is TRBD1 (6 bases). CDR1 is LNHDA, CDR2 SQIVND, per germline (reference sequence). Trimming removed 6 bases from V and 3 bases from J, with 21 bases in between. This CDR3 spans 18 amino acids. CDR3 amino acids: CASSVLGIDRIYNSPLHF. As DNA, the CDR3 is TGTGCCAGTAGCGTTTTGGGCATCGACAGGATCTATAATTCACCCCTCCACTTT. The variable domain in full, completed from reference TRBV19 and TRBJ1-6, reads DGGITQSPKYLFRKEGQNVTLSCEQNLNHDAMYWYRQDPGQGLRLIYYSQIVNDFQKGDIAEGYSVSREKKESFPLTVTSAQKNPTAFYLCASSVLGIDRIYNSPLHFGNGTRLTVT.

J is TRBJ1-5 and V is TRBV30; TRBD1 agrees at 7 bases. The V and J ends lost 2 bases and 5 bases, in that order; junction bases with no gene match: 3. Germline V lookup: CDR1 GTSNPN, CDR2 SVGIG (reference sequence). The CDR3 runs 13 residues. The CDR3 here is CAWSRGQDQPQHF. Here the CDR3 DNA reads TGTGCCTGGAGTAGGGGGCAGGATCAGCCCCAGCATTTT.

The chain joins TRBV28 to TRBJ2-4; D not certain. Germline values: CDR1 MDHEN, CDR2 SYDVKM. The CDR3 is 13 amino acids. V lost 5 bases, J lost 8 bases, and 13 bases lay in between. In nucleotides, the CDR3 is TGTGCCAGCAGTCTCCCAGGTTTGGACATTCAGTACTTC. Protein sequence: CASSLPGLDIQYF. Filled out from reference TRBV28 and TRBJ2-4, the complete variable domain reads DVKVTQSSRYLVKRTGEKVFLECVQDMDHENMFWYRQDPGLGLRLIYFSYDVKMKEKGDIPEGYSVSREKKERFSLILESASTNQTSMYLCASSLPGLDIQYFGAGTRLSVL.

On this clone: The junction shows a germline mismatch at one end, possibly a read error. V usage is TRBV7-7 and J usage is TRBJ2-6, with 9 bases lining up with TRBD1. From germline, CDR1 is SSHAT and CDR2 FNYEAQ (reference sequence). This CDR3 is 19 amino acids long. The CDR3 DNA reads TGTGCTAGCAGCCCGACCGAAGGGACAGGGCGTTGGGGGGCCAACGTCCTGACTTTC. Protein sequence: CASSPTEGTGRWGANVLTF. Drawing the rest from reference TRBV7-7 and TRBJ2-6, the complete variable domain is GAGVSQSPRYKVTKRGQDVTLRCDPISSHATLYWYQQALGQGPEFLTYFNYEAQPDKSGLPSDRFSAERPEGSISTLTIQRTEQRDSAMYRCASSPTEGTGRWGANVLTFGAGSRLTVL.

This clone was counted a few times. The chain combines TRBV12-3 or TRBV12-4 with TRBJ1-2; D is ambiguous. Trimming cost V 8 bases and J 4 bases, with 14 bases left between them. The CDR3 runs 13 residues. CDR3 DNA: TGTGCCAGCGGCACGTCCGGGAGCTATGGCTACACCTTC. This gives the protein CASGTSGSYGYTF.

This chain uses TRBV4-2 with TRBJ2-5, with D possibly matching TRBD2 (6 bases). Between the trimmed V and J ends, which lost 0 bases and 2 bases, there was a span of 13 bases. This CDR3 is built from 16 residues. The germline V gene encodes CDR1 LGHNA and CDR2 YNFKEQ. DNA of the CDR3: TGTGCCAGCAGCCAAGATCGCGGGACTCAGCAAGAGACCCAGTACTTC. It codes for CASSQDRGTQQETQYF.